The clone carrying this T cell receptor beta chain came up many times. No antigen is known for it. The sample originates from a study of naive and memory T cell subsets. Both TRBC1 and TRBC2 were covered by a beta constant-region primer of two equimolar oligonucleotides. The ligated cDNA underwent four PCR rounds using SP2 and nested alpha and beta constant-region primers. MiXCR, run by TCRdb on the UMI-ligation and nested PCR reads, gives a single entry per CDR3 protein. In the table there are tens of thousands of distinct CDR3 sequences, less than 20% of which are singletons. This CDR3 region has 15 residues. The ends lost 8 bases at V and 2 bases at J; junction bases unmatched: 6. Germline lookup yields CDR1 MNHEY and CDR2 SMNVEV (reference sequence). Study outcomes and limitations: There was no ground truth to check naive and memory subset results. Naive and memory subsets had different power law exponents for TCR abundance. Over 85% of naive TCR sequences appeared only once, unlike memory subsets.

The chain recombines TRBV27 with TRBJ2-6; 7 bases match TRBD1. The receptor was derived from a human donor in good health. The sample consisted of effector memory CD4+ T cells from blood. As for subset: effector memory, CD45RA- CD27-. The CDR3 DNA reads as TGTGCCAGCCAAGACAGGGCGGCTGGGGCCAACGTCCTGACTTTC. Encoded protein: CASQDRAAGANVLTF.